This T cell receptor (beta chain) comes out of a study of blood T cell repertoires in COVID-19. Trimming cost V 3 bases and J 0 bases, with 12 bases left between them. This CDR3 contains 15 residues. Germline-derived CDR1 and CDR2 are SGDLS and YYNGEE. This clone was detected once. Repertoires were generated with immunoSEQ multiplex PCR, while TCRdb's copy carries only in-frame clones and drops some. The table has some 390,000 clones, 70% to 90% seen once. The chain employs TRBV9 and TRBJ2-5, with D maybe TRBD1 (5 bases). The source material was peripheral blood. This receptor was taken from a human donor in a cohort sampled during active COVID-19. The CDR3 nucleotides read TGTGCCAGCAGCGCGACAGAGTGGTACCAAGAGACCCAGTACTTC. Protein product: CASSATEWYQETQYF. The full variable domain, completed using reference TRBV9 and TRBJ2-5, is DSGVTQTPKHLITATGQRVTLRCSPRSGDLSVYWYQQSLDQGLQFLIQYYNGEERAKGNILERFSAQQFPDLHSELNLSSLELGDSALYFCASSATEWYQETQYFGPGTRLLVL.